One and the same sample provided the 25 T cell receptor beta chains below, sequenced in a study of Tregs in tolerant kidney transplant recipients. Mixed chimerism was transient after nonmyeloablative marrow transplants from related graft donors. Only in-frame clones appear in the TCRdb table, and some are missing; sequencing was by immunoSEQ multiplex PCR. The table includes roughly 70,000 clones, roughly 86% detected once. The source was CD4+ T cells from blood (PBMCs), collected 6 months after the transplant. These receptors were obtained from a human patient who received a combined kidney and bone marrow transplant. Some T cells may be supplied by the graft donor.

This chain links TRBV4-2 with TRBJ2-1; 13 bases are shared with TRBD2. Germline loops: CDR1 LGHNA, CDR2 YNFKEQ. V lost 4 bases and J lost 3; bases outside the gene matches: 3. The CDR3 covers 16 residues. The CDR3 DNA follows: TGTGCCAGCAGCCGAGGACTAGCGGGAGACTACAATGAGCAGTTCTTC. Its translation is CASSRGLAGDYNEQFF.

The V gene is TRBV4-2, the J gene TRBJ1-2; D uncertain. Trimming stripped 0 bases from V and 5 bases from J, with 10 bases between. CDR3 size: 14 residues. The germline V gene encodes CDR1 LGHNA and CDR2 YNFKEQ. CDR3: CASSQDPARYGYTF. The DNA for the CDR3 is TGTGCCAGCAGCCAAGACCCCGCTAGGTATGGCTACACCTTC.

This chain joins TRBV7-2 and TRBJ1-2, with D perhaps matching TRBD1 (5 bases). Germline CDR1 SGHTA, CDR2 FQGNSA. The V end was cut by 3 bases, the J end by 4 bases, with 9 bases between. This CDR3 is built from 13 residues. The CDR3 loop reads CASSFTGGYGYTF. The CDR3 nucleotides are TGTGCCAGCAGCTTTACAGGTGGCTATGGCTACACCTTC.

This clone was counted a single time. DNA for the CDR3: TGTGCCACCAGCAGGCAAAGGACATCCTTGGGCTACACCTTC. It yields the protein CATSRQRTSLGYTF. The chain joins TRBV15 to TRBJ1-2, with a possible D match to TRBD1 (5 bases). Trimming removed 3 bases from V and 8 bases from J, with 16 bases in between. The germline gives CDR1 LNHNV, CDR2 YYDKDF (reference sequence). The CDR3 extends over 14 amino acids.

The chain couples TRBV7-9 to TRBJ2-1; the D gene is possibly TRBD1 (5 bases). V was cut by 5 bases and J by 4 bases, with 12 bases left in between. The CDR3 length is 14 residues. Per the germline V gene, CDR1 is SEHNR and CDR2 is FQNEAQ (reference sequence). CDR3 coding DNA: TGTGCCAGCAGCCTAAACACAGGATACAATGAGCAGTTCTTC. Translation gives CASSLNTGYNEQFF. The whole variable domain, filled in from reference TRBV7-9 and TRBJ2-1, reads DTGVSQNPRHKITKRGQNVTFRCDPISEHNRLYWYRQTLGQGPEFLTYFQNEAQLEKSRLLSDRFSAERPKGSFSTLEIQRTEQGDSAMYLCASSLNTGYNEQFFGPGTRLTVL.

This clone has a single count. The J gene is TRBJ2-2, the V gene TRBV29-1; 8 nucleotides agree with TRBD2. Germline V gives CDR1 SQVTM, CDR2 ANQGSEA. Trimming cost V 4 bases and J 10 bases; bases outside gene matches: 11. The CDR3 extends over 14 amino acids. CDR3: CSVASASGFEELFF. The CDR3 DNA sequence: TGCAGCGTTGCTTCGGCTAGCGGGTTCGAGGAGCTGTTTTTT.

The chain carries TRBV18 and TRBJ2-7, with 9 bases aligning to TRBD2. This CDR3 is 15 amino acids long. Germline V gives CDR1 KGHSH, CDR2 LQKENI. V dropped 4 bases and J dropped 0; count of bases not matched to a gene: 4. The CDR3 protein is CASSRISGSSYEQYF. CDR3 nucleotides: TGTGCCAGCTCACGGATTAGCGGGAGCTCCTACGAGCAGTACTTC.

The chain is built from TRBV5-1 and TRBJ2-1, with TRBD2 matching over 7 bases. The CDR3 is 14 amino acids. Trimming at V came to 6 bases and at J to 3 bases, leaving 6 bases not matched to a gene. CDR1 SGHRS and CDR2 YFSETQ come from the germline V gene. This CDR3 reads CASTGGSIYNEQFF. The DNA for the CDR3 is TGCGCCAGCACCGGCGGGAGTATCTACAATGAGCAGTTCTTC.

The CDR3: CATSRVRVSNQPQHF. The CDR3 DNA sequence: TGTGCCACCAGCAGAGTGAGGGTTTCTAATCAGCCCCAGCATTTT. V usage is TRBV15 and J usage is TRBJ1-5; D gene unclear. Trimming left V 1 base short and J 4 bases short, with 11 bases between. Germline CDR1 is LNHNV and CDR2 is YYDKDF (reference sequence). The CDR3 is 15 residues long.

V is TRBV5-4 and J is TRBJ1-1, with 7 bases lining up with TRBD1. Germline lookup yields CDR1 SGHNT and CDR2 YYREEE (reference sequence). The CDR3 is 15 amino acids. Unmatched junction bases numbered 5, after V lost 0 bases and J lost 3 bases. CDR3 sequence: CASSLEGGPYTEAFF. CDR3 coding DNA: TGTGCCAGCAGCTTGGAAGGGGGCCCGTACACTGAAGCTTTCTTT.

The CDR3 spells CASSRLSGDTQYF. The CDR3 DNA follows: TGTGCCAGTAGCCGGCTCTCGGGGGATACGCAGTATTTT. The rearrangement joins TRBV19 to TRBJ2-3, with D maybe TRBD2 (5 bases). The CDR3 sequence is 13 residues long. Germline V gene data show CDR1 as LNHDA and CDR2 as SQIVND (reference sequence). Between the trimmed V and J ends, which lost 6 bases and 6 bases, there was a span of 13 bases.

V is TRBV29-1 and J is TRBJ2-1, with 10 bases fitting TRBD2. The CDR3 length is 14 residues. CDR1 and CDR2 from the germline V gene are SQVTM and ANQGSEA. The V segment lost 7 bases and the J segment 2 bases; nucleotides outside the gene matches: 5. CDR3 nucleotides: TGCAGCGCCACGGGACTAGCGACCTACAATGAGCAGTTCTTC. It is translated as CSATGLATYNEQFF.

V is TRBV19 and J is TRBJ1-3; no firm D call. V shed 3 bases and J shed 0 bases, with 6 bases lying between them. CDR3 length: 14 amino acids. Germline CDR1 LNHDA, CDR2 SQIVND (reference sequence). Here the CDR3 DNA reads TGTGCCAGTAGTATCAGGTACTCTGGAAACACCATATATTTT. Its protein product is CASSIRYSGNTIYF.

The chain has TRBV7-7 and TRBJ2-1; the D gene is possibly TRBD1 (7 bases). The CDR3 contains 16 residues. CDR1 and CDR2 from the germline V gene are SSHAT and FNYEAQ (reference sequence). The ends were cut back, 5 bases at V and 4 bases at J, with 18 bases in the middle. This chain's CDR3 is CASSPLGPGGYNEQFF. The DNA of the CDR3 is TGTGCCAGCAGCCCACTCGGCCCAGGGGGGTACAATGAGCAGTTCTTC.

This sequence joins TRBV19 and TRBJ2-2; 9 bases agree with TRBD1. The J segment lost 3 bases and the V segment lost 6 bases, leaving 5 bases of the junction unmatched. The CDR3 sequence is 15 residues long. CDR1 is LNHDA, CDR2 SQIVND, per germline (reference sequence). The CDR3 DNA sequence: TGTGCCAGTAGAATAACAGGGGGCGACACCGGGGAGCTGTTTTTT. Translated, it gives CASRITGGDTGELFF.

The chain couples TRBV19 to TRBJ2-1; 12 bases match TRBD2. There are 16 residues in the CDR3. The germline gives CDR1 LNHDA, CDR2 SQIVND (reference sequence). Germline trimming cut 3 bases from V and 7 bases from J; bases unmatched to any gene: 7. The CDR3 DNA reads as TGTGCCAGTAGTATTTCTACGACTAGCGGGAGAAATGAGCAGTTCTTC. This translates into CASSISTTSGRNEQFF.

Details on this clone: The CDR3 end shows no conserved phenylalanine or tryptophan, and so a read error is likely. Because the CDR3's place on the DNA is in doubt, the DNA is left out and the CDR3 is given as listed by TCRdb. The chain employs TRBV7-8 and TRBJ2-7; the table's D gene call, TRBD2, was not cross checked with the DNA. The CDR3 spans 11 residues, counting both ends. Germline V gene data show CDR1 as SGHVS and CDR2 as FQNEAQ. The CDR3 sequence: CASSNRLAGRY.

This clone was seen once. The V gene is TRBV30, the J gene TRBJ1-1, with TRBD1 matching over 10 bases. The CDR3 length is 13 residues. The ends lost 3 bases at V and 7 bases at J; junction bases unmatched: 5. Per the germline V gene, CDR1 is GTSNPN and CDR2 is SVGIG (reference sequence). CDR3 sequence (DNA): TGTGCCTGGAGAAGGGACAGGGGATATGAAGCTTTCTTT. It translates to CAWRRDRGYEAFF.

The chain recombines TRBV4-2 with TRBJ1-5; possible D gene TRBD1, 5 bases. Trimming pared 2 bases from V and 0 bases from J, leaving 11 bases between. Germline values: CDR1 LGHNA, CDR2 YNFKEQ. The CDR3 contains 16 residues. CDR3 bases: TGTGCCAGCAGCCAAAAGGCGGGGGATAGCAATCAGCCCCAGCATTTT. Its protein is CASSQKAGDSNQPQHF.

This clone was observed a handful of times. The chain joins TRBV4-2 to TRBJ2-1; tentative D call: TRBD2 (5 bases). V was shortened by 4 bases and J by 9 bases, with 13 bases between the two germline ends. This CDR3 contains 13 residues. Germline V gene data show CDR1 as LGHNA and CDR2 as YNFKEQ. DNA of the CDR3: TGTGCCAGCAGCCCAGAACTAGACCGTGAGCAGTTCTTC. Translation: CASSPELDREQFF.

This chain connects TRBV7-2 to TRBJ1-5; 12 nucleotides match TRBD1. The CDR3 has 16 residues. The V and J ends lost 0 bases and 6 bases, in that order; junction bases with no gene match: 3. Looked up from germline, CDR1 is SGHTA and CDR2 is FQGNSA. This chain's CDR3 is CASSLAWDRGRQPQHF. CDR3 sequence (DNA): TGTGCCAGCAGCTTAGCGTGGGACAGGGGGCGTCAGCCCCAGCATTTT.

This rearrangement joins TRBV7-3 to TRBJ2-5; TRBD2 agrees at 10 bases. The CDR3 spans 16 residues. The junction had 11 bases not matched to a gene; V was cut back by 5 bases and J by 5 bases. Germline V lookup: CDR1 SGHTA, CDR2 FQGTGA. CDR3 coding DNA: TGTGCCAGCAGCCACGCAGCGGGAGGGCCAGGGGAGACCCAGTACTTC. Its protein is CASSHAAGGPGETQYF.

The genes are TRBV5-8 and TRBJ2-1; 9 nucleotides match TRBD1. The CDR3 length is 17 residues. The germline V gene has CDR1 SGHTS and CDR2 YDEGEE. The V segment lost 2 bases and the J segment 6 bases; nucleotides outside the gene matches: 12. CDR3 DNA sequence: TGTGCCAGCAGCTTTTTTAGGGACAGGGAAGGAATCAATGAGCAGTTCTTC. Its translation: CASSFFRDREGINEQFF.

The chain is built from TRBV27 and TRBJ1-2, with a tentative D call TRBD1 (5 bases). Germline CDR1 reads MNHEY; CDR2 reads SMNVEV (reference sequence). CDR3 length: 13 amino acids. V was shortened by 2 bases and J by 4 bases, with 8 bases between the two germline ends. The chain's CDR3 is CASSLTGGYGYTF. DNA of the CDR3: TGTGCCAGCAGTTTAACGGGGGGCTATGGCTACACCTTC.

This chain connects TRBV29-1 to TRBJ2-7, with 9 bases lining up with TRBD1. V dropped 6 bases and J dropped 1; count of bases not matched to a gene: 10. Germline CDR1 is SQVTM and CDR2 is ANQGSEA. This CDR3 comprises 15 residues. The CDR3 is CSVSTGTGRSYEQYF. CDR3 in DNA: TGCAGCGTGAGTACCGGGACAGGGAGATCCTACGAGCAGTACTTC.